The 2 T cell receptor beta chains given below trace back to one sample, sequenced in a study of regulatory T cells in long-lasting Graves disease. The TCR beta library used iRepertoire HTBI primers with Arm-PCR amplification of CDR3. TCRdb re-derived calls from the multiplex PCR reads in MiXCR, one entry per CDR3 protein. The repertoire holds about 470,000 distinct CDR3 sequences, with 20% to 25% as singletons. As to time point: persistent/refractory GD, antithyroid drugs over 5 years with positive TRAb. Preparation of the TCR library used RNA extracted from PBMCs. Sequenced material: peripheral blood mononuclear cells (PBMCs), taken when the disease was refractory, from a patient treated with antithyroid drugs. These receptors came from a female donor with Graves disease.

The chain is built from TRBV5-1 and TRBJ1-1; 9 nucleotides match TRBD1. The junction had 8 bases not matched to a gene; V was cut back by 4 bases and J by 4 bases. The germline CDR1 and CDR2 sequences are SGHRS and YFSETQ. The CDR3 consists of 15 residues. The CDR3 spells CASSRYTGGSTEAFF. The DNA of the CDR3 is TGCGCCAGCAGCCGATATACAGGGGGCAGCACTGAAGCTTTCTTT.

This clonotype was found many times. J is TRBJ1-2 and V is TRBV28; 10 bases are a match to TRBD1. This CDR3 region has 15 residues. CDR1 MDHEN and CDR2 SYDVKM come from the germline V gene. The ends lost 5 bases at V and 4 bases at J; junction bases unmatched: 7. The chain's CDR3 is CASSLGTGVGYGYTF. The CDR3 bases are TGTGCCAGCAGTCTCGGGACAGGGGTTGGCTATGGCTACACCTTC.